Given below is one TCR beta chain in context. Antigen specificity is unknown. Sequencing was performed with immunoSEQ multiplex PCR; in TCRdb, only in-frame clones are kept and a portion is missing. Seen here are roughly 180,000 clones, around 80% observed once, and the top ten hold about 4.5%. The sample comes from a study of cytotoxic CD8 clonotypes in ibrutinib-treated CLL. About the research overall: Per sample, productive templates averaged nearly 260,000 and productive rearrangements averaged 94,082.

This CDR3 comprises 16 residues. Germline CDR1 is KGHSH and CDR2 is LQKENI. V lost 1 base and J lost 6; bases outside the gene matches: 5. Study-wide results and limits: Clonality increased at ibrutinib response, then returned toward baseline at progression.

The sample was PBMCs, taken after 24 months of ibrutinib treatment. The chain links TRBV18 to TRBJ2-2, with 10 bases aligning to TRBD1. This TCR derives from a human donor with chronic lymphocytic leukemia. In DNA, the CDR3 is TGTGCCAGCTCACCACTTCCCGGGACAGGGGCCGGGGAGCTGTTTTTT. Encoded protein: CASSPLPGTGAGELFF. Using reference TRBV18 and TRBJ2-2 for the parts outside the CDR3, the full variable domain is NAGVMQNPRHLVRRRGQEARLRCSPMKGHSHVYWYRQLPEEGLKFMVYLQKENIIDESGMPKERFSAEFPKEGPSILRIQQVVRGDSAAYFCASSPLPGTGAGELFFGEGSRLTVL.